This is a list of T cell receptor beta chains from one sample in a study of CD8+ T cells in alopecia areata. Generated by immunoSEQ multiplex PCR, the TCRdb table keeps only in-frame clones and is missing some. This repertoire shows roughly 98,000 clones, 50% to 75% found once; its top ten account for around 15%. The source material was CD8+ T cells sorted from blood, sampled at week 4, from a patient treated with tofacitinib. The receptors come from a human donor with alopecia areata. The CDR3 runs from the conserved cysteine through the conserved F or W. A D gene is named only where the DNA matches it firmly. Where a row states a size, it is once, few, many or the class of an expanded clone; other rows omit it.

CDR3nt: TGTGCCTGGAGTGCTGGACTAGGGGCCTACGAGCAGTACTTC
CDR3aa: CAWSAGLGAYEQYF
j_gene: TRBJ2-7
d_gene: TRBD2
abundance: NA
v_gene: TRBV30

CDR3nt: TGTGCCAGCAGTGAATACACTGAAGCTTTCTTT
CDR3aa: CASSEYTEAFF
j_gene: TRBJ1-1
d_gene: NA
abundance: NA
v_gene: TRBV6-1

CDR3nt: TGCGCCAGCAGCTCGCCTACAGGGTTCTCCTACGAGCAGTACTTC
CDR3aa: CASSSPTGFSYEQYF
j_gene: TRBJ2-7
d_gene: NA
abundance: once
v_gene: TRBV5-1

CDR3nt: TGCGCCAGCAGCTTGGGTGACGGGTGGCCCCAGTTCTTC
CDR3aa: CASSLGDGWPQFF
j_gene: TRBJ2-1
d_gene: NA
abundance: few
v_gene: TRBV5-1

CDR3nt: TGTGCCAGCAGGGGACAGGGGTTGGATCAGCCCCAGCATTTT
CDR3aa: CASRGQGLDQPQHF
j_gene: TRBJ1-5
d_gene: TRBD1
abundance: NA
v_gene: TRBV6-5

CDR3nt: TGTGCCAGCAGCCCGAGAAGGGACGAGCAGTACTTC
CDR3aa: CASSPRRDEQYF
j_gene: TRBJ2-7
d_gene: NA
abundance: NA
v_gene: TRBV5-6

CDR3nt: TGCAGCGTTGAAGATCCGGACAGGGTCCATGGCTACACCTTC
CDR3aa: CSVEDPDRVHGYTF
j_gene: TRBJ1-2
d_gene: TRBD1
abundance: NA
v_gene: TRBV29-1

CDR3nt: TGTGCCAGCAGCCCCAGCGAGACTCAGCCCCAGCATTTT
CDR3aa: CASSPSETQPQHF
j_gene: TRBJ1-5
d_gene: NA
abundance: many
v_gene: TRBV6-6

CDR3nt: TGTGCCAGCAGCTTAATAGCGGGGGGAACAGATACGCAGTATTTT
CDR3aa: CASSLIAGGTDTQYF
j_gene: TRBJ2-3
d_gene: TRBD2
abundance: NA
v_gene: TRBV7-3

CDR3nt: TGTGCCAGCAGTCCCCACACAGGGTACAATCAGCCCCAGCATTTT
CDR3aa: CASSPHTGYNQPQHF
j_gene: TRBJ1-5
d_gene: NA
abundance: NA
v_gene: TRBV28

CDR3nt: TGCAGCGTCGGGGTTCCGGACACCATATATTTT
CDR3aa: CSVGVPDTIYF
j_gene: TRBJ1-3
d_gene: NA
abundance: few
v_gene: TRBV29-1

CDR3nt: TGTGCCAGCACCTACGGTCCGAACACTGAAGCTTTCTTT
CDR3aa: CASTYGPNTEAFF
j_gene: TRBJ1-1
d_gene: NA
abundance: NA
v_gene: TRBV25-1

CDR3nt: TGTGCCAGCAGTGAACTAGGTCGGAACACTGAAGCTTTCTTT
CDR3aa: CASSELGRNTEAFF
j_gene: TRBJ1-1
d_gene: NA
abundance: NA
v_gene: TRBV27

CDR3nt: TGTGCCAGCAGCTACTATAGCAATCAGCCCCAGCATTTT
CDR3aa: CASSYYSNQPQHF
j_gene: TRBJ1-5
d_gene: NA
abundance: NA
v_gene: TRBV7-2

CDR3nt: TGCGCCAGCAGCCAAACTAGCGGACTAGGCTACGAGCAGTACTTC
CDR3aa: CASSQTSGLGYEQYF
j_gene: TRBJ2-7
d_gene: TRBD2
abundance: NA
v_gene: TRBV4-1

CDR3nt: TGCGCCAGCAGCCAAGATCGGACAGTCCGGGGGAATTCACCCCTCCACTTT
CDR3aa: CASSQDRTVRGNSPLHF
j_gene: TRBJ1-6
d_gene: NA
abundance: NA
v_gene: TRBV4-3

CDR3nt: TGCGCCAGCAGCCACCTATTCGGACACTTGAACACTGAAGCTTTCTTT
CDR3aa: CASSHLFGHLNTEAFF
j_gene: TRBJ1-1
d_gene: NA
abundance: NA
v_gene: TRBV4-3

CDR3nt: TGTGCCAGCAGTTTATCGCGGGGAGCGGCCGCGTACACTGAAGCTTTCTTT
CDR3aa: CASSLSRGAAAYTEAFF
j_gene: TRBJ1-1
d_gene: NA
abundance: NA
v_gene: TRBV27